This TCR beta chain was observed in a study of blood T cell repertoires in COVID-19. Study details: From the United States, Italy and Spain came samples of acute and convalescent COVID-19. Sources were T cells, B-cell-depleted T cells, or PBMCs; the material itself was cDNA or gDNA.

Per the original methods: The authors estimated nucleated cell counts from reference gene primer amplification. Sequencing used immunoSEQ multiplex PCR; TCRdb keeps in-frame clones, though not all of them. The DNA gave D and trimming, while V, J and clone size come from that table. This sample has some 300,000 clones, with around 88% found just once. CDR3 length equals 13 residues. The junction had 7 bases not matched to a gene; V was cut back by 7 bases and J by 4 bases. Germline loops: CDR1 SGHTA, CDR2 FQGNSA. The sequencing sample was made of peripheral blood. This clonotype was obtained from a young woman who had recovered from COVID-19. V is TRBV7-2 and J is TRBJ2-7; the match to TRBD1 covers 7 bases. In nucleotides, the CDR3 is TGTGCCAGCAAGCAGGGGGTATCTTACGAGCAGTACTTC. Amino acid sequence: CASKQGVSYEQYF.